One sample yielded the 8 T cell receptor beta chains listed below, sequenced in a study of control samples from healthy donors and cancer patients. Libraries were prepared by immunoSEQ multiplex PCR; TCRdb keeps only in-frame clonotypes and omits some of them. Of 90,000 to 100,000 clones in the sample, 79% were seen once. The sequenced sample consisted of blood. Receptors were obtained from a woman in her twenties or thirties in good health.

CDR3 amino acids: CASSQGPGTGELFF. The CDR3 DNA is TGTGCCAGCAGCCAGGGCCCGGGCACCGGGGAGCTGTTTTTT. J is TRBJ2-2 and V is TRBV6-5, with D possibly matching TRBD1 (5 bases). The CDR3 consists of 14 residues. Trimming left V 6 bases short and J 4 bases short, with 12 bases between. The germline V gene has CDR1 MNHEY and CDR2 SVGAGI.

In this sample, this clone turned up once. V is TRBV20-1 and J is TRBJ2-7; no firm D call. The CDR3 runs 11 residues. V dropped 0 bases and J dropped 1 base, with 1 base sitting between them. Germline values: CDR1 DFQATT, CDR2 SNEGSKA (reference sequence). This CDR3 is CSARDSYEQYF. The CDR3 DNA follows: TGCAGTGCTAGAGATTCCTACGAGCAGTACTTC.

The CDR3 sequence is CATGASGGAAKNIQYF. The CDR3 DNA sequence: TGTGCCACTGGGGCTAGCGGGGGGGCCGCCAAAAACATTCAGTACTTC. The chain combines TRBV19 with TRBJ2-4, with TRBD2 matching over 12 bases. Trimming removed 10 bases from V and 1 base from J; junction bases left unmatched: 8. This CDR3 is built from 16 residues. CDR1 and CDR2 from the germline V gene are LNHDA and SQIVND (reference sequence). The variable domain in full, completed from reference TRBV19 and TRBJ2-4, reads DGGITQSPKYLFRKEGQNVTLSCEQNLNHDAMYWYRQDPGQGLRLIYYSQIVNDFQKGDIAEGYSVSREKKESFPLTVTSAQKNPTAFYLCATGASGGAAKNIQYFGAGTRLSVL.

This clone was seen only once. The chain joins TRBV6-1 to TRBJ2-1; D not resolved. The germline gives CDR1 MNHNS, CDR2 SASEGT. Trimming removed 5 bases at V and 9 bases at J, with 14 bases between. This CDR3 is built from 13 residues. The CDR3 here is CASSLDGPSEQFF. The CDR3 nucleotides read TGTGCCAGCAGTCTGGACGGCCCTAGTGAGCAGTTCTTC.

In its sample, this clone was seen once. V gene TRBV30 combines with J gene TRBJ1-2, with D hard to call. CDR3 length: 11 amino acids. The V gene's germline CDR1 is GTSNPN and CDR2 SVGIG (reference sequence). V gave up 4 bases and J gave up 7 bases, with 10 bases separating them. The CDR3 loop is CAWNSRTGYTF. CDR3 DNA: TGTGCCTGGAACAGCCGTACTGGCTACACCTTC. Full variable domain (rest looked up from reference TRBV30 and TRBJ1-2): SQTIHQWPATLVQPVGSPLSLECTVEGTSNPNLYWYRQAAGRGLQLLFYSVGIGQISSEVPQNLSASRPQDRQFILSSKKLLLSDSGFYLCAWNSRTGYTFGSGTRLTVV.

This clone was counted a few times. The J gene is TRBJ1-2, the V gene TRBV5-4; 7 bases align to TRBD1. V was clipped by 0 bases and J by 6 bases; unmatched bases: 2. Germline CDR1 SGHNT, CDR2 YYREEE (reference sequence). The CDR3 consists of 13 residues. CDR3 DNA: TGTGCCAGCAGCTTGGGACAGGGAGATGGCTACACCTTC. It translates to CASSLGQGDGYTF.

V usage is TRBV12-3 or TRBV12-4 and J usage is TRBJ2-5; D is unresolved. The CDR3 runs to 12 residues. V was shortened by 2 bases and J by 5 bases, with 6 bases between the two germline ends. CDR3 sequence (DNA): TGTGCCAGCAGTTTAATAGGGGAGACCCAGTACTTC. This sequence encodes CASSLIGETQYF.

The chain uses TRBV9 and TRBJ2-7; 10 bases are shared with TRBD1. V was pared by 4 bases and J by 5 bases, with 12 bases of the junction left unmatched. Germline V gives CDR1 SGDLS, CDR2 YYNGEE. This CDR3 is 16 amino acids long. The CDR3 region is CASSTRRDRGLHEQYF. The CDR3 DNA is TGTGCCAGCAGCACCCGCCGGGACAGGGGATTACACGAGCAGTACTTC. The full variable domain, with the rest looked up from reference TRBV9 and TRBJ2-7, is DSGVTQTPKHLITATGQRVTLRCSPRSGDLSVYWYQQSLDQGLQFLIQYYNGEERAKGNILERFSAQQFPDLHSELNLSSLELGDSALYFCASSTRRDRGLHEQYFGPGTRLTVT.